What follows is one T cell receptor beta chain and its context. This entry comes from a study of blood T cell repertoires in COVID-19. Study in general: Acute and convalescent COVID-19 samples came from the United States, Italy and Spain.

Authors' methods: Amplification with reference gene primers provided the estimates of nucleated cell counts. TCRdb keeps only in-frame clones here, not all; method: immunoSEQ multiplex PCR. Clone size and V and J calls were adopted from that table, with D and trimming inferred from the DNA. The sample records about 170,000 clones, about four fifths being singletons. This CDR3 is 15 amino acids long. V trimming: 3 bases; J trimming: 2 bases; junction bases outside the gene matches: 4. Germline CDR1 and CDR2: KGHSH and LQKENI. This chain connects TRBV18 to TRBJ2-7; TRBD2 matches 10 bases. The origin of this receptor is a human donor with acute or convalescent COVID-19. The donor label of this sample is uncertain. Sequenced material: peripheral blood. The CDR3 DNA sequence: TGTGCCAGCTCACCGCAAGCGGGAGGGCCCTACGAGCAGTACTTC. Its protein is CASSPQAGGPYEQYF.